The rows below give T cell receptor beta chains drawn from one sample of a study of T-cell memory formation after mild COVID-19. TCRdb re-analysed the 5' RACE reads in MiXCR, keeping a single row per CDR3 protein. The table records 270,000 or so distinct CDR3 sequences, about 20% of them present only once. The sequencing input was PBMCs or a T cell subset sorted from them (not recorded which). These receptors all stem from a man younger than 35 who had mild COVID-19 (a few samples of this study predate the infection). Cell type and time point are not known. The CDR3 runs from the conserved cysteine through the conserved F or W. The D gene is left open where the match is weak. A row's size may be missing; if present it is once, few, many or a size class.

v_gene,abundance,d_gene,j_gene,CDR3nt,CDR3aa
TRBV10-2,few,TRBD1,TRBJ1-1,TGCGCCAGCAGGGATACCGGGACAGGGGTACCCGCAGCTTTCTTT,CASRDTGTGVPAAFF
TRBV15,few,.,TRBJ2-7,TGTGCCACCAGCCGAGTCTGGGGAAGGGAGCAGTACTTC,CATSRVWGREQYF
TRBV18,few,.,TRBJ2-1,TGTGCCAGCTCAACCCCCGGAATAGACCAGCAGTTCTTC,CASSTPGIDQQFF
TRBV5-1,.,.,TRBJ1-2,TGCGCCAGCGCTGAGGGGGGTTATGGCTACACCTTC,CASAEGGYGYTF
TRBV12-3/TRBV12-4,.,.,TRBJ1-5,TGTGCCAGCACCCCGGGGGAGGGTAGGGATAGGCATTTT,CASTPGEGRDRHF
TRBV28,few,.,TRBJ1-4,TGTGCCAGCAGTCCCCGGACAGTGGAAAAACTGTTTTTT,CASSPRTVEKLFF
TRBV10-3,.,TRBD2,TRBJ2-3,TGTGCCATCAGCCAAGGGACTAGCGGGGTCCGGGATACGCAGTATTTT,CAISQGTSGVRDTQYF
TRBV18,.,.,TRBJ1-4,TGTGCCAGCTCCATCGGGACGCCAAATGAAAAACTGTTTTTT,CASSIGTPNEKLFF
TRBV4-1,few,TRBD2,TRBJ2-3,TGCGCCAGCAGCCCGGCGGGAGGACGGAGCACAGATACGCAGTATTTT,CASSPAGGRSTDTQYF
TRBV20-1,few,TRBD1,TRBJ2-7,TGCAGTACCAGGACAGGGGGCGAGGTTGGTCCTGAGCAGTACTTC,CSTRTGGEVGPEQYF
TRBV5-6,.,.,TRBJ1-2,TGTGCCAGCAGTTCATTTTCCGTCCGCTATGGCTACACCTTC,CASSSFSVRYGYTF
TRBV24-1,few,.,TRBJ1-2,TGTGCCGCTCCCGAGGGGATTCCTGGCTACACCTTC,CAAPEGIPGYTF
TRBV27,few,.,TRBJ1-1,TGTGCCAGCAGTAGTTATGACGGACTGAACACTGAAGCTTTCTTT,CASSSYDGLNTEAFF
TRBV4-2,few,.,TRBJ2-7,TGTGCCAGCAGCCAAGAATCCAGCTCCTACGAGCAGTACTTC,CASSQESSSYEQYF